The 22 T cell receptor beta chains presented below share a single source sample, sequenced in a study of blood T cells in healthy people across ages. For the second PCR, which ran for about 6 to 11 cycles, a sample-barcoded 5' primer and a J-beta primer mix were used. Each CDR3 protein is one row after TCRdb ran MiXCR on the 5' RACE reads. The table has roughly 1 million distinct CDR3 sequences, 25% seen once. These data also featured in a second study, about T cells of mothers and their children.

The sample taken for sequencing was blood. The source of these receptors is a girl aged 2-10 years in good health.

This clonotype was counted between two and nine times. The CDR3: CGGRTNEKLFF. The CDR3 nucleotides read TGCGGTGGTAGAACCAATGAAAAACTGTTTTTT. V and J are TRBV20-1 and TRBJ1-4; D is unclear. The CDR3 loop spans 11 amino acids. The V gene's germline CDR1 is DFQATT and CDR2 SNEGSKA (reference sequence).

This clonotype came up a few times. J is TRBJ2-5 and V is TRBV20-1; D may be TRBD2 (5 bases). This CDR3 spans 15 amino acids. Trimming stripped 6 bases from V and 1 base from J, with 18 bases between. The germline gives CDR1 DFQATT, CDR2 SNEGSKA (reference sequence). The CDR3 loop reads CSATYPSSGQETQYF. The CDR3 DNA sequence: TGCAGTGCAACATACCCATCCAGCGGCCAAGAGACCCAGTACTTC.

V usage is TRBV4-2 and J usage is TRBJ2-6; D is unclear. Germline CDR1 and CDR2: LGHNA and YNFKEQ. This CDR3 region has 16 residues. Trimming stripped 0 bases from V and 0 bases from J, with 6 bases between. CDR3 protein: CASSQDHSSGANVLTF. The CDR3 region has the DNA TGTGCCAGCAGCCAAGACCATAGCTCTGGGGCCAACGTCCTGACTTTC.

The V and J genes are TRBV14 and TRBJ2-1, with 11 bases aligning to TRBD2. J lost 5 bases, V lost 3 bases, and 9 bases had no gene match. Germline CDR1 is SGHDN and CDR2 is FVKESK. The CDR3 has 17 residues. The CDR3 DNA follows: TGTGCCAGCAGCCATTTAGCGGGAGGGCCCAGAAACAATGAGCAGTTCTTC. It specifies CASSHLAGGPRNNEQFF.

The CDR3: CASSVGDSTYEQYF. CDR3 DNA: TGTGCCAGCAGCGTAGGGGATTCCACCTACGAGCAGTACTTC. This chain uses TRBV9 with TRBJ2-7; D call uncertain. Germline V lookup: CDR1 SGDLS, CDR2 YYNGEE. The CDR3 spans 14 residues. Trimming removed 0 bases from V and 2 bases from J, with 9 bases in between.

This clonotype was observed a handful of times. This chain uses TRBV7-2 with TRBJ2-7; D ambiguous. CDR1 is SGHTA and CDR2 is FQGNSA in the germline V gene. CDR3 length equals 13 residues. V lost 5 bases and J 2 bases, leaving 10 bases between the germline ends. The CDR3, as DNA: TGTGCCAGCAGCCTCCTCGATACCTACGAGCAGTACTTC. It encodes CASSLLDTYEQYF.

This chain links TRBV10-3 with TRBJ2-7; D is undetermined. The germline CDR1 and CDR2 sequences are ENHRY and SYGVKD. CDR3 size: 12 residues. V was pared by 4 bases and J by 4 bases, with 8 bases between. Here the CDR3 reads CAISADGYEQYF. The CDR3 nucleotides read TGTGCCATCAGTGCAGACGGTTACGAGCAGTACTTC.

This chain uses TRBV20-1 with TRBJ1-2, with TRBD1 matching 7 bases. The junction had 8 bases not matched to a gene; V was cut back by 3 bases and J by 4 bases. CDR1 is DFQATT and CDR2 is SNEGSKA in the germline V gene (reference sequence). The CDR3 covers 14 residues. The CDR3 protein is CSAREQGTSYGYTF. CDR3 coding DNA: TGCAGTGCTAGGGAACAGGGGACATCCTATGGCTACACCTTC.

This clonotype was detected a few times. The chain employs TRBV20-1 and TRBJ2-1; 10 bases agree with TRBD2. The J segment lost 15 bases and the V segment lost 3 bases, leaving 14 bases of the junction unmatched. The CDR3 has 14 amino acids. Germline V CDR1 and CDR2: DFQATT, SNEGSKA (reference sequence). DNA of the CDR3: TGCAGTGCTAGCGAGTCTAGCGGGAGCTTTAGATCGTTCTTC. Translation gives CSASESSGSFRSFF.

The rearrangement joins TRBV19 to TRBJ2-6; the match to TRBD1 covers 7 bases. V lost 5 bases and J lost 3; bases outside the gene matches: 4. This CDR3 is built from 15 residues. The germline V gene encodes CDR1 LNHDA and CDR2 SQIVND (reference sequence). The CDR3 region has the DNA TGTGCCAGTAGTTCTACAGGGGATGGGGCCAACGTCCTGACTTTC. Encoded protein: CASSSTGDGANVLTF.

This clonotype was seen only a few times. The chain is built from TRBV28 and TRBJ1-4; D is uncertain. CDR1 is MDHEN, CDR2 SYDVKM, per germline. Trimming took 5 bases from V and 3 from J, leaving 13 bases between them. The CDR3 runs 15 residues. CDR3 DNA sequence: TGTGCCAGCAGTGCTCCAATCGGGGCTAATGAAAAACTGTTTTTT. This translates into CASSAPIGANEKLFF.

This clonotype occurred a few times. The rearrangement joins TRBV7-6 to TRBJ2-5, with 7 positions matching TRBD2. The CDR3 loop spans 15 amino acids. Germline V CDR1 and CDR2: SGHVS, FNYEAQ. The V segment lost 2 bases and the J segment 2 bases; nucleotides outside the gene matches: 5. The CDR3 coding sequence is TGTGCCAGCAGCTTATGGAGCGGGGTGCAAGAGACCCAGTACTTC. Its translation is CASSLWSGVQETQYF.

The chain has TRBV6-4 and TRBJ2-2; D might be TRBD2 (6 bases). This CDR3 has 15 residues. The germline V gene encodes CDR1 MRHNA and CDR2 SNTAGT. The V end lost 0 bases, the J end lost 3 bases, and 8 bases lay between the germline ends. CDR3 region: CASSDSRLDTGELFF. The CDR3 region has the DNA TGTGCCAGCAGTGACTCCCGACTAGACACCGGGGAGCTGTTTTTT.

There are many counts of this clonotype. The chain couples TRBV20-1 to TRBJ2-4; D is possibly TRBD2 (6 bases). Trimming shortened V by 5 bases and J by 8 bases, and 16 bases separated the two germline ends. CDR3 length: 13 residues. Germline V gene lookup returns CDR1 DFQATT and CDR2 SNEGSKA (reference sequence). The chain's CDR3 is CSAGPNGGDIQYF. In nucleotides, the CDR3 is TGCAGTGCTGGTCCAAACGGCGGGGACATTCAGTACTTC.

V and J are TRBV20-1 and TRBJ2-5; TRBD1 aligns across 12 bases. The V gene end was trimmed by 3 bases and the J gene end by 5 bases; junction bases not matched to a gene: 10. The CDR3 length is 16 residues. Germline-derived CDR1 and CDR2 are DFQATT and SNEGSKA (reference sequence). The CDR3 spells CSASPRDRGREETQYF. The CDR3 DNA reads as TGCAGTGCTAGCCCCCGGGACAGGGGGCGCGAGGAGACCCAGTACTTC.

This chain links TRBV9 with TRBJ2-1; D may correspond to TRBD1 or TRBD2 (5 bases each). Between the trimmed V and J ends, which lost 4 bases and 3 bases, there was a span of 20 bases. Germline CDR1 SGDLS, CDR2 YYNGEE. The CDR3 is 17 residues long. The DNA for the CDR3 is TGTGCCAGCAGCCCCCGAGGGACGCCACAAAACTACAATGAGCAGTTCTTC. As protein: CASSPRGTPQNYNEQFF.

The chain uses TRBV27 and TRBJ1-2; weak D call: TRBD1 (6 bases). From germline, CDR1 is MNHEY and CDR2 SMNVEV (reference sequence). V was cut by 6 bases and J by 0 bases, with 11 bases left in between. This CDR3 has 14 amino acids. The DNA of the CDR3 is TGTGCCAGCAGCGTTACAGGGACTAACTATGGCTACACCTTC. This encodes CASSVTGTNYGYTF.

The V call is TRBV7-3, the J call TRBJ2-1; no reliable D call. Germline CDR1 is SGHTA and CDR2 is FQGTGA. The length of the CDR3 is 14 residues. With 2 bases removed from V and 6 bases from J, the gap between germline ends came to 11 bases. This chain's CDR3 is CASSLYPDSNEQFF. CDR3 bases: TGTGCCAGCAGCTTATACCCAGACTCCAATGAGCAGTTCTTC.

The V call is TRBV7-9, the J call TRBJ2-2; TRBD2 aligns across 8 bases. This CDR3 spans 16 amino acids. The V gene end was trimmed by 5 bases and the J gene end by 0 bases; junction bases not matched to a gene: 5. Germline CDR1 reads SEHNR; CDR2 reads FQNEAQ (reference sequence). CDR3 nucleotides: TGTGCCAGCAGCCTCCAGCGGGGGACGAACACCGGGGAGCTGTTTTTT. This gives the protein CASSLQRGTNTGELFF.

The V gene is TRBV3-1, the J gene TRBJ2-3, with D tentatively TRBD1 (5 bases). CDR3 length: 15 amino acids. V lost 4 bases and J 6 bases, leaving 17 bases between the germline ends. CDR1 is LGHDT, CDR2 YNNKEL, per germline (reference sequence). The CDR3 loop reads CASSPLQVSLDTQYF. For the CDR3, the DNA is TGTGCCAGCAGCCCTTTACAGGTATCCTTGGATACGCAGTATTTT.

CDR3 nucleotides: TGTGCCACCAGCAGAGAGATCGGACTAGCGGGAGAGTTAGCCAAAAACATTCAGTACTTC. Amino acids: CATSREIGLAGELAKNIQYF. The chain couples TRBV15 to TRBJ2-4; 13 bases align to TRBD2. The ends lost 0 bases at V and 0 bases at J; junction bases unmatched: 8. The CDR3 covers 20 residues. Germline CDR1 is LNHNV and CDR2 is YYDKDF (reference sequence).

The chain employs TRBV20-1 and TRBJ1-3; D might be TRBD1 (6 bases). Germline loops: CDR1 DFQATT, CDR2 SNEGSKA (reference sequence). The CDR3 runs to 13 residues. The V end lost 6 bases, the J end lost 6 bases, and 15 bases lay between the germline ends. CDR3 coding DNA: TGCAGTGCCCCCTGGGGGGGGCTAAACACCATATATTTT. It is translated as CSAPWGGLNTIYF.